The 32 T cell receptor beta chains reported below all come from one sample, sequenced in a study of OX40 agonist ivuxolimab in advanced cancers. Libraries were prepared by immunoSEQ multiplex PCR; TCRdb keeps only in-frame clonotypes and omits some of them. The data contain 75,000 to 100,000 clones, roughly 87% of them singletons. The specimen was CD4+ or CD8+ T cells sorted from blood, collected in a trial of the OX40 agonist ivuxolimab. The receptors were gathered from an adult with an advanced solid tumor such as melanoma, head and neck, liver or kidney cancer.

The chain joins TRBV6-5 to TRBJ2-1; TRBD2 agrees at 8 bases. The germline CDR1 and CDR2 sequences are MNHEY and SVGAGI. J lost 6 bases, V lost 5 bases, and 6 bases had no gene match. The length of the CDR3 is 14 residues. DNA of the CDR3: TGTGCCAGCAGTGTAGCGGGGCTGGGCAATGAGCAGTTCTTC. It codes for CASSVAGLGNEQFF.

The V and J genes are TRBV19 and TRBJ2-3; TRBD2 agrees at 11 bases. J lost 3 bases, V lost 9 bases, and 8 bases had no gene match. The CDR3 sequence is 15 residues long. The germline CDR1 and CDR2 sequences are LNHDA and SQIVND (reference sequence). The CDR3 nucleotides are TGTGCCAGCATTAGCGGGAGGGCTAGGACAGATACGCAGTATTTT. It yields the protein CASISGRARTDTQYF.

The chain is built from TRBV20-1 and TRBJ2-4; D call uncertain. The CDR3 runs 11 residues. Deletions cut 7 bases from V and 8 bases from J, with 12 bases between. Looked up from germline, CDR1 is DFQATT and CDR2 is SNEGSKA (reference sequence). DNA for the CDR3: TGCAGTGGATCGGTACTGGACATTCAGTACTTC. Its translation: CSGSVLDIQYF.

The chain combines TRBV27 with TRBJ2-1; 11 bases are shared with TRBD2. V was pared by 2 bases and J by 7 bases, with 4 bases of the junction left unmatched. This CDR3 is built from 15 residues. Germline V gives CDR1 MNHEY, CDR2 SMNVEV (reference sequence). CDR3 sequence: CASSLVAGGRNEQFF. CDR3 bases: TGTGCCAGCAGTTTAGTAGCGGGAGGGCGAAATGAGCAGTTCTTC.

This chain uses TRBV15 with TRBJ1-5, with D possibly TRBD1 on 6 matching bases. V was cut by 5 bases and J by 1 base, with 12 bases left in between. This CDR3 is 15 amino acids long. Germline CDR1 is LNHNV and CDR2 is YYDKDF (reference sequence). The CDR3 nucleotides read TGTGCCACCAGCGCCGGGGGGCGCAGCAATCAGCCCCAGCATTTT. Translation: CATSAGGRSNQPQHF.

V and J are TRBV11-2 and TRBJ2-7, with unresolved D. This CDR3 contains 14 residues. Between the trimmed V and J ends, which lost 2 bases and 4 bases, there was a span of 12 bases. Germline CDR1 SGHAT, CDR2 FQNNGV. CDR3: CASSLFRYQYEQYF. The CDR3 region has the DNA TGTGCCAGCAGCTTATTCCGATACCAATACGAGCAGTACTTC.

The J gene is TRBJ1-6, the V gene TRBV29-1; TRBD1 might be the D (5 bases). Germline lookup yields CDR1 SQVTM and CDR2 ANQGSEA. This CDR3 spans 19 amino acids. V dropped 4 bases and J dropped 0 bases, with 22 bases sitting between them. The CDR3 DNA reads TGCAGCGTTGCCCTCGAGGGGACTCAAGTAAGCTCCTATAATTCACCCCTCCACTTT. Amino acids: CSVALEGTQVSSYNSPLHF.

The CDR3 coding sequence is TGTGCCAGTAGTCCGGGACAGGGGTATACCGGGGAGCTGTTTTTT. It translates to CASSPGQGYTGELFF. The rearrangement links TRBV19 to TRBJ2-2; 10 positions agree with TRBD1. Per the germline V gene, CDR1 is LNHDA and CDR2 is SQIVND (reference sequence). The V and J ends lost 5 bases and 5 bases, in that order; junction bases with no gene match: 5. The CDR3 extends over 15 amino acids.

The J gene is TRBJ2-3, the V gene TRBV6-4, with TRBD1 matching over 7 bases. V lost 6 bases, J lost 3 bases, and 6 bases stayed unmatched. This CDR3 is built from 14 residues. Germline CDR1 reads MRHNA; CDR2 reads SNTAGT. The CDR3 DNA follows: TGTGCCAGCAGCTTACAGGGGTTAACAGATACGCAGTATTTT. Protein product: CASSLQGLTDTQYF.

In nucleotides, the CDR3 is TGTGCCAGCAGCTTATGGACTAGCGGGAGTGGTGGCGAGCAGTACTTC. Translating gives CASSLWTSGSGGEQYF. This chain links TRBV7-9 with TRBJ2-7; 13 bases are a match to TRBD2. With 2 bases clipped from V and 6 bases from J, the junction kept 7 bases outside the gene matches. Germline-derived CDR1 and CDR2 are SEHNR and FQNEAQ (reference sequence). The CDR3 consists of 16 residues.

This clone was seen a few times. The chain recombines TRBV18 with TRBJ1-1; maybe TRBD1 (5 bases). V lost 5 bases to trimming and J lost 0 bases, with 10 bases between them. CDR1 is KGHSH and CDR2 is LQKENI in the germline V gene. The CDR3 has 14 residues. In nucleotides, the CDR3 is TGTGCCAGCTCAGGGGGAAGAATGAACACTGAAGCTTTCTTT. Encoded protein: CASSGGRMNTEAFF.

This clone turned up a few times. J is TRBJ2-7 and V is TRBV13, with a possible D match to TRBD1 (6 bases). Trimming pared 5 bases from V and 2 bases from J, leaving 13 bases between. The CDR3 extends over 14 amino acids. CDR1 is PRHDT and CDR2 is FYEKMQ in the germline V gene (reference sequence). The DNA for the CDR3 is TGTGCCAGCAGCCACAGGGCTTCGACCTACGAGCAGTACTTC. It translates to CASSHRASTYEQYF. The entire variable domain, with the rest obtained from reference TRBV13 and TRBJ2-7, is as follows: AAGVIQSPRHLIKEKRETATLKCYPIPRHDTVYWYQQGPGQDPQFLISFYEKMQSDKGSIPDRFSAQQFSDYHSELNMSSLELGDSALYFCASSHRASTYEQYFGPGTRLTVT.

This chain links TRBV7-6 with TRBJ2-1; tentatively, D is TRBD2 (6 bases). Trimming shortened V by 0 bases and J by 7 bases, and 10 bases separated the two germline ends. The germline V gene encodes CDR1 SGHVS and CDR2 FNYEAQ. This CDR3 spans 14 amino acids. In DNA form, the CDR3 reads TGTGCCAGCAGCTTAGCGGTGGGGAGGAATGAGCAGTTCTTC. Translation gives CASSLAVGRNEQFF.

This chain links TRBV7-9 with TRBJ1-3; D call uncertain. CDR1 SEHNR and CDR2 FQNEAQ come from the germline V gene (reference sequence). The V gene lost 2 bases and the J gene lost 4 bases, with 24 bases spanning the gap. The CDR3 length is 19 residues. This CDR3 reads CASSLIVGWGKGSGNTIYF. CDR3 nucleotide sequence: TGTGCCAGCAGCTTAATCGTCGGCTGGGGAAAGGGCTCAGGAAACACCATATATTTT.

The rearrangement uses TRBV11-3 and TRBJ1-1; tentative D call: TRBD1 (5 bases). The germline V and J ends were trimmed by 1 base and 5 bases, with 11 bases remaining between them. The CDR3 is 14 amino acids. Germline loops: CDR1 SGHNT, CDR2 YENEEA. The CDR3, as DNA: TGTGCCAGCAGCTTAGGGGCGTGGGGGACTGAAGCTTTCTTT. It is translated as CASSLGAWGTEAFF.

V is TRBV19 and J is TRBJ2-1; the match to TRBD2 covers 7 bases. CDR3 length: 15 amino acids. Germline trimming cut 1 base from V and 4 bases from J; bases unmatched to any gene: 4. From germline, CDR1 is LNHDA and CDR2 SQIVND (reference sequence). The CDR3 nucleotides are TGTGCCAGTAGTATAGGGGGGGGACCTTACAATGAGCAGTTCTTC. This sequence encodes CASSIGGGPYNEQFF.

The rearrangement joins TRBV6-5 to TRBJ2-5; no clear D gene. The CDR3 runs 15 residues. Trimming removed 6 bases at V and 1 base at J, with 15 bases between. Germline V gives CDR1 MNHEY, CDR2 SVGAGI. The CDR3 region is CASRSGRIIQETQYF. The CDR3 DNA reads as TGTGCCAGCAGGTCCGGCCGGATAATCCAAGAGACCCAGTACTTC.

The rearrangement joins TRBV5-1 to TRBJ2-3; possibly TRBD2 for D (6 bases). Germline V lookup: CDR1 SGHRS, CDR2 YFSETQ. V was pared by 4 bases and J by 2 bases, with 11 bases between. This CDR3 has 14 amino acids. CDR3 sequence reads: CASSRRDLTDTQYF. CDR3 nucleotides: TGCGCCAGCAGCCGGAGGGACCTCACAGATACGCAGTATTTT.

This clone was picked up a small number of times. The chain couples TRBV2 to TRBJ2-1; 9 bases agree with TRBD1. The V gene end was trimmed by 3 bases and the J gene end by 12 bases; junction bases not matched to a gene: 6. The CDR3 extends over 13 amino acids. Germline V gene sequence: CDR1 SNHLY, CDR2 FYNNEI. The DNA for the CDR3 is TGTGCCAGCAGTGATTTTAAGGGACAGGGGCAGTTCTTC. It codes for CASSDFKGQGQFF.

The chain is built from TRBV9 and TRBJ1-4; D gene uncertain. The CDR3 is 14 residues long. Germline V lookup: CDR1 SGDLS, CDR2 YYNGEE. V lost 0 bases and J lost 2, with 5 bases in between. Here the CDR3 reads CASSVGTTNEKLFF. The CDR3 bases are TGTGCCAGCAGCGTAGGAACTACTAATGAAAAACTGTTTTTT. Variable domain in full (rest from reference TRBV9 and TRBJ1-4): DSGVTQTPKHLITATGQRVTLRCSPRSGDLSVYWYQQSLDQGLQFLIQYYNGEERAKGNILERFSAQQFPDLHSELNLSSLELGDSALYFCASSVGTTNEKLFFGSGTQLSVL.

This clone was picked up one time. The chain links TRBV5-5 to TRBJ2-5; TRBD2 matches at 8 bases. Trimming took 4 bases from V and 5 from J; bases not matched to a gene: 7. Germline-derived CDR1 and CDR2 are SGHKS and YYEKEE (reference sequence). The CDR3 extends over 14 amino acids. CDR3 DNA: TGTGCCAGCAGCCGGAGCGGGAGCCTGGAGACCCAGTACTTC. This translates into CASSRSGSLETQYF.

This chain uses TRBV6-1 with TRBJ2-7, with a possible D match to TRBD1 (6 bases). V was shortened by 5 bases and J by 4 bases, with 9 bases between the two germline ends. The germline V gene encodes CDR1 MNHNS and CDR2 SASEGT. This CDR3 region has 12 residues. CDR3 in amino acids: CASSIRGYEQYF. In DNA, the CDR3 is TGTGCCAGCAGTATCAGGGGATACGAGCAGTACTTC.

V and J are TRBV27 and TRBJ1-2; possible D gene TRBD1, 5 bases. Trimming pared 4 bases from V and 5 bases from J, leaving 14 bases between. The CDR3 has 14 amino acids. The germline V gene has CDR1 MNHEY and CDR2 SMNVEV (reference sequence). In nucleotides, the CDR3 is TGTGCCAGCAGTTCCAGGGCTACGACGTATGGCTACACCTTC. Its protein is CASSSRATTYGYTF.

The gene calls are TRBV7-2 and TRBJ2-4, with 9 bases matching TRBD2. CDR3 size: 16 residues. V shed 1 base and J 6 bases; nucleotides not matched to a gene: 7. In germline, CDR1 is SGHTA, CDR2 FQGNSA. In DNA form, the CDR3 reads TGTGCCAGCAGCTTAGGTCCGGCTAGCGGGATAAACATTCAGTACTTC. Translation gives CASSLGPASGINIQYF.

The CDR3 sequence: CASTVLGDTIYF. The CDR3, as DNA: TGTGCCAGCACCGTACTGGGTGACACCATATATTTT. V is TRBV6-6 and J is TRBJ1-3, with D hard to call. Germline V gene lookup returns CDR1 MNHNY and CDR2 SVGAGI (reference sequence). The CDR3 is made up of 12 amino acids. Trimming removed 7 bases at V and 8 bases at J, with 12 bases between.

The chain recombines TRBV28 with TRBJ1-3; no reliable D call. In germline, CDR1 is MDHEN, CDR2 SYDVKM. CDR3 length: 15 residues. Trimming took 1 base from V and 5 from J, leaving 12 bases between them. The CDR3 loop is CASSLSPKSRNTIYF. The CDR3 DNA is TGTGCCAGCAGTTTATCCCCCAAGTCGAGAAACACCATATATTTT.

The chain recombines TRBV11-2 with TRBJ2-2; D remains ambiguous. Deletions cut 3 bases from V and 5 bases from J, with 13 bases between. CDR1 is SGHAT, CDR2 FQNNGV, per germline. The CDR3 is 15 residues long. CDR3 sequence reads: CASSFGLVRTGELFF. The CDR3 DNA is TGTGCCAGCAGCTTCGGGCTAGTGAGAACCGGGGAGCTGTTTTTT.

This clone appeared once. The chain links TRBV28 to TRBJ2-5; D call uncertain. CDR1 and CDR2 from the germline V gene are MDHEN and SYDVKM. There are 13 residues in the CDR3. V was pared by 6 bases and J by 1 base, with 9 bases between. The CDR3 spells CASRPDIQETQYF. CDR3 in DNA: TGTGCCAGCAGACCTGACATCCAAGAGACCCAGTACTTC.

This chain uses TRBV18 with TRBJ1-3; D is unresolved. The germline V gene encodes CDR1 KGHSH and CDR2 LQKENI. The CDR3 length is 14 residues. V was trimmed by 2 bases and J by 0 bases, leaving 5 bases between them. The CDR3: CASSPDRSGNTIYF. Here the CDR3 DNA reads TGTGCCAGCTCACCAGACCGCTCTGGAAACACCATATATTTT. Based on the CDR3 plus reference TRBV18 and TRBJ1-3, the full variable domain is NAGVMQNPRHLVRRRGQEARLRCSPMKGHSHVYWYRQLPEEGLKFMVYLQKENIIDESGMPKERFSAEFPKEGPSILRIQQVVRGDSAAYFCASSPDRSGNTIYFGEGSWLTVV.

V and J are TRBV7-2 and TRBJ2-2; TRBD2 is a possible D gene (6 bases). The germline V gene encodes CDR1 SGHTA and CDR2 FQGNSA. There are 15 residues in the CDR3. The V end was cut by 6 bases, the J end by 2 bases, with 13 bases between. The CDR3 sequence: CASSPRRENTGELFF. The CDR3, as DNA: TGTGCCAGCAGTCCCAGGAGGGAAAACACCGGGGAGCTGTTTTTT.

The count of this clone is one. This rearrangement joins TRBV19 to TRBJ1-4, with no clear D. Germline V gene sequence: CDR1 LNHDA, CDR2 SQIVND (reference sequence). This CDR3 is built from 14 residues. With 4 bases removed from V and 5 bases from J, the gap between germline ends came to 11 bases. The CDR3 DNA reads TGTGCCAGTAGTAAGAGCATCCAAAATGAAAAACTGTTTTTT. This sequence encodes CASSKSIQNEKLFF.

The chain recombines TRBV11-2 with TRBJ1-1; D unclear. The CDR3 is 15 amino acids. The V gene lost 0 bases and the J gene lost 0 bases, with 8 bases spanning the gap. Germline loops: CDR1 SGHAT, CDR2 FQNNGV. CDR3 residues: CASSLERAMNTEAFF. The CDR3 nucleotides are TGTGCCAGCAGCTTAGAACGGGCGATGAACACTGAAGCTTTCTTT.